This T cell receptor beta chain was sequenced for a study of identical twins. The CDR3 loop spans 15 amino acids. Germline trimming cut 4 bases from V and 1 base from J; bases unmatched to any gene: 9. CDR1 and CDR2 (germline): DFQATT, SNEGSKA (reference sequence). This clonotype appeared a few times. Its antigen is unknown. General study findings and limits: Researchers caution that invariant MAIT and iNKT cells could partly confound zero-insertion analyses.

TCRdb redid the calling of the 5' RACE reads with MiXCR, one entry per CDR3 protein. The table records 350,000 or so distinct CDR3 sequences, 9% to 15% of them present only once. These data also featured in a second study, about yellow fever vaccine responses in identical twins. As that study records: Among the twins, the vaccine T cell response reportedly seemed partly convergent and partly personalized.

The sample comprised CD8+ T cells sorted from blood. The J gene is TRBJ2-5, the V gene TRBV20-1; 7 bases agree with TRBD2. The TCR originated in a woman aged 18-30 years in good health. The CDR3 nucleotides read TGCAGTGCTAAGCGGGACTCCCGCTTCCAAGAGACCCAGTACTTC. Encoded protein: CSAKRDSRFQETQYF.